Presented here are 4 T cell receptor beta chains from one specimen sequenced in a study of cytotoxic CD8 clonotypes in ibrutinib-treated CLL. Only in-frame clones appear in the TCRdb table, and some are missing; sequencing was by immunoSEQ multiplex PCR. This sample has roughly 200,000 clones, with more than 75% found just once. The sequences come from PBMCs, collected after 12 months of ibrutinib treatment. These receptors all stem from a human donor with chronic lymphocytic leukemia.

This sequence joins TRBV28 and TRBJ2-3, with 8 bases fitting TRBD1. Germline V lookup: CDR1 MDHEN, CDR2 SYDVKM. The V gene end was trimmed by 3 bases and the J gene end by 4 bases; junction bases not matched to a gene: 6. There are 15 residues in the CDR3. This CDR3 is CASSLSGGNADTQYF. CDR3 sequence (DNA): TGTGCCAGCAGTTTGTCAGGGGGCAACGCAGATACGCAGTATTTT.

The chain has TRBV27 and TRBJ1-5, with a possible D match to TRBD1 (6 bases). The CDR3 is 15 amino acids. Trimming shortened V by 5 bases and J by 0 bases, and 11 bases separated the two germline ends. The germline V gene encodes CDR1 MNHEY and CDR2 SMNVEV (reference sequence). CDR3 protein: CASSPWDNSNQPQHF. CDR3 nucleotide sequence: TGTGCCAGCAGTCCGTGGGACAATAGCAATCAGCCCCAGCATTTT.

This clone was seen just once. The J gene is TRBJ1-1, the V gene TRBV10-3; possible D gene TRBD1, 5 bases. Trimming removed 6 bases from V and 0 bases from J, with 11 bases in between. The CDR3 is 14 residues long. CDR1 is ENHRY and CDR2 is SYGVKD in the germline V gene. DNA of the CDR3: TGTGCCATCAGACTAGGGGAAGTGAACACTGAAGCTTTCTTT. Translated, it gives CAIRLGEVNTEAFF.

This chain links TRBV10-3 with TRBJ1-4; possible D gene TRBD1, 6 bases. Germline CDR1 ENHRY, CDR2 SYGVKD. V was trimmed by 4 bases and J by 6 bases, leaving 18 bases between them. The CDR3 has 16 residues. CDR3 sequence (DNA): TGTGCCATCAGTGGCCCGCCGTTCGGGGGCGATGAAAAACTGTTTTTT. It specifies CAISGPPFGGDEKLFF.